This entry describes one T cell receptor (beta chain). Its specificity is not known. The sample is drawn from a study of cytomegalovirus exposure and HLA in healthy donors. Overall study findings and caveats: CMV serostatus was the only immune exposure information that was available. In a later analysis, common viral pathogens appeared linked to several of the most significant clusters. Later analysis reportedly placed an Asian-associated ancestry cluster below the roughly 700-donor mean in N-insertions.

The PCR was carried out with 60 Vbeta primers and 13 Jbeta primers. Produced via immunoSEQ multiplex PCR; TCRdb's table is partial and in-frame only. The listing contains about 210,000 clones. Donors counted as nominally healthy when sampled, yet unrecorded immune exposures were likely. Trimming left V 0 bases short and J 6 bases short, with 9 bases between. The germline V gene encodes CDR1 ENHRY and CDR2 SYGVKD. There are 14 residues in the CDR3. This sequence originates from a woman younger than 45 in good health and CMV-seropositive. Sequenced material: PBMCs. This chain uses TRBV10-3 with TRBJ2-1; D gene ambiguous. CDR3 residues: CAISESTRSNEQFF. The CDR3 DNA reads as TGTGCCATCAGTGAGTCGACTCGATCCAATGAGCAGTTCTTC.